Presented here are 24 T cell receptor beta chains from one specimen sequenced in a study of identical twins. From the 5' RACE reads, TCRdb called clonotypes with MiXCR, one entry per CDR3 protein. There are under 800,000 distinct CDR3 sequences in the sample; around 21% occur only once, and 4% to 5.5% lies in the top ten. The same data also went into a second study, on T cells expressing NK-cell markers.

Sequenced sample: PBMCs. Every receptor here comes from a woman aged 18-35 years in good health.

V usage is TRBV6-5 and J usage is TRBJ1-5; D uncertain. The CDR3 loop spans 15 amino acids. V was shortened by 0 bases and J by 5 bases, with 11 bases between the two germline ends. The germline V gene has CDR1 MNHEY and CDR2 SVGAGI. In DNA form, the CDR3 reads TGTGCCAGCAGTTACTCTGGGCAAAATCATCAGCCCCAGCATTTT. As protein: CASSYSGQNHQPQHF.

Comment on this clonotype: Its ends do not fully match the called genes, so a read error is possible. V usage is TRBV20-1 and J usage is TRBJ2-6; D is perhaps TRBD2 (5 bases). Germline V lookup: CDR1 DFQATT, CDR2 SNEGSKA (reference sequence). There are 16 residues in the CDR3. CDR3 nucleotides: TGCAGTGCTCGAGAACACGGGATCTCTGGGGCCAACGTCCTGACTTTC. Translation gives CSAREHGISGANVLTF.

V usage is TRBV5-1 and J usage is TRBJ2-3; TRBD2 matches at 13 bases. Germline CDR1 is SGHRS and CDR2 is YFSETQ. V was pared by 4 bases and J by 2 bases, with 4 bases of the junction left unmatched. This CDR3 is 16 amino acids long. CDR3 residues: CASSHGTSGTTDTQYF. In DNA, the CDR3 is TGCGCCAGCAGCCATGGGACTAGCGGGACCACAGATACGCAGTATTTT.

This clonotype was seen ten or more times. The V gene is TRBV6-4, the J gene TRBJ2-1; 9 bases align to TRBD2. V lost 7 bases and J lost 4; bases outside the gene matches: 23. The CDR3 spans 20 residues. Germline V lookup: CDR1 MRHNA, CDR2 SNTAGT. CDR3 nucleotide sequence: TGTGCCAGCATGCCCGGGGTGAAGCGGGGGGTCCTCCTCGATTACAATGAGCAGTTCTTC. Residues: CASMPGVKRGVLLDYNEQFF.

CDR3 nucleotide sequence: TGCAGTGCTAGCCCGGCCGCTAGCGGGGGTGGAAACGAGCAGTACTTC. It translates to CSASPAASGGGNEQYF. The J gene is TRBJ2-7, the V gene TRBV20-1, with TRBD2 identical over 10 bases. The CDR3 has 16 residues. With V trimmed by 3 bases and J by 5 bases, 13 bases remained unmatched. Germline V CDR1 and CDR2: DFQATT, SNEGSKA (reference sequence).

This clonotype came up many times. The genes are TRBV6-2 or TRBV6-3 and TRBJ2-1; 7 positions agree with TRBD1. The CDR3 contains 15 residues. Germline assignment: CDR1 MNHEY and CDR2 SVGEGT. The trim removed 5 bases at V and 0 bases at J, leaving 4 bases unmatched. The CDR3 loop reads CASSHRGSSYNEQFF. The CDR3 nucleotides are TGTGCCAGCAGTCACAGGGGAAGCTCCTACAATGAGCAGTTCTTC.

This clonotype was seen repeatedly, ten times or more. V is TRBV10-3 and J is TRBJ2-7, with D possibly TRBD1 on 6 matching bases. Germline values: CDR1 ENHRY, CDR2 SYGVKD. Trimming left V 10 bases short and J 2 bases short, with 18 bases between. The CDR3 is made up of 14 amino acids. Here the CDR3 reads CATCLDRATYEQYF. The DNA for the CDR3 is TGTGCCACCTGTCTGGACAGAGCCACCTACGAGCAGTACTTC.

This clonotype was seen a single time. The V call is TRBV6-5, the J call TRBJ2-7; the D gene is possibly TRBD2 (6 bases). Germline assignment: CDR1 MNHEY and CDR2 SVGAGI. The CDR3 covers 15 residues. V was shortened by 0 bases and J by 7 bases, with 16 bases between the two germline ends. For the CDR3, the DNA is TGTGCCAGCAGTTACTCGTCCGGCGGGATCGGGGAGCAGTACTTC. Residues: CASSYSSGGIGEQYF.

This clonotype turned up a few times. The chain uses TRBV20-1 and TRBJ2-1, with 12 bases identical to TRBD2. Germline V CDR1 and CDR2: DFQATT, SNEGSKA (reference sequence). The V and J ends lost 3 bases and 8 bases, in that order; junction bases with no gene match: 8. This CDR3 contains 15 residues. The CDR3 reads CSASMTSGSSDEQFF. Written as DNA, the CDR3 is TGCAGTGCTAGTATGACTAGCGGGAGTTCCGATGAGCAGTTCTTC.

This clonotype was counted ten times or more. Written as DNA, the CDR3 is TGTGCCAGCAGTTTCGGCCTAGGGAGCTACGAGCAGTACTTC. Its protein product is CASSFGLGSYEQYF. The rearrangement uses TRBV12-3 or TRBV12-4 and TRBJ2-7, with a weak D call TRBD2 (5 bases). The CDR3 is 14 amino acids. V shed 3 bases and J shed 3 bases, with 12 bases lying between them.

There are many counts of this clonotype. The J gene is TRBJ2-5, the V gene TRBV25-1; the match to TRBD2 covers 9 bases. The V and J ends lost 0 bases and 3 bases, in that order; junction bases with no gene match: 5. The germline V gene has CDR1 MGHDK and CDR2 SYGVNS. This CDR3 contains 16 residues. In nucleotides, the CDR3 is TGTGCCAGCAGTGAATATAGGGCTAGCGGGAAAGAGACCCAGTACTTC. This gives the protein CASSEYRASGKETQYF.

This clonotype occurred many times. Here the CDR3 reads CASSQGAYEQYF. The DNA for the CDR3 is TGCGCCAGTTCACAGGGGGCCTACGAGCAGTACTTC. V and J are TRBV5-1 and TRBJ2-7, with TRBD1 matching 8 bases. This CDR3 has 12 residues. Germline trimming cut 8 bases from V and 2 bases from J; bases unmatched to any gene: 3. Looked up from germline, CDR1 is SGHRS and CDR2 is YFSETQ.

The V gene is TRBV6-2 or TRBV6-3, the J gene TRBJ1-4; the D gene is possibly TRBD1 (6 bases). Trimming took off 5 bases at V and 4 bases at J, with 14 bases between the two ends. The CDR3 runs 15 residues. Germline V gene lookup returns CDR1 MNHEY and CDR2 SVGEGT. This CDR3 is CASSTGGTLNEKLFF. CDR3 nucleotides: TGTGCCAGCAGTACTGGCGGGACACTTAATGAAAAACTGTTTTTT.

V usage is TRBV9 and J usage is TRBJ2-7, with TRBD1 matching 8 bases. The CDR3 spans 15 residues. Trimming took 0 bases from V and 7 from J; bases not matched to a gene: 9. Germline CDR1 reads SGDLS; CDR2 reads YYNGEE. DNA for the CDR3: TGTGCCAGCAGCGTAGGGCGGGGTCGACAGGGGGAGCAGTACTTC. It is translated as CASSVGRGRQGEQYF. The full variable domain, its missing parts supplied by reference TRBV9 and TRBJ2-7, is DSGVTQTPKHLITATGQRVTLRCSPRSGDLSVYWYQQSLDQGLQFLIQYYNGEERAKGNILERFSAQQFPDLHSELNLSSLELGDSALYFCASSVGRGRQGEQYFGPGTRLTVT.

This clonotype was detected only a few times. Germline is not matched at one junction end, which may reflect a read error. The chain combines TRBV12-3 or TRBV12-4 with TRBJ2-5, with 7 bases aligning to TRBD2. The CDR3 runs to 13 residues. The CDR3 DNA reads as TGTGCCAGCAGCCCCACCCCCGCTAGCGGCGAGGACTTC. Its translation is CASSPTPASGEDF.

In this sample, this clonotype turned up a few times. The rearrangement links TRBV12-3 or TRBV12-4 to TRBJ2-5, with 15 bases aligning to TRBD2. Losses at the gene ends were 5 bases for V and 3 bases for J; bases not matched to a gene: 13. The CDR3 has 19 amino acids. CDR3 in amino acids: CASSLYGTSGGHIKETQYF. The CDR3, as DNA: TGTGCCAGCAGTCTTTATGGGACTAGCGGGGGGCATATAAAAGAGACCCAGTACTTC.

This chain joins TRBV12-3 or TRBV12-4 and TRBJ2-7; possibly TRBD1 for D (5 bases). The CDR3 covers 13 residues. The V gene lost 10 bases and the J gene lost 6 bases, with 19 bases spanning the gap. CDR3 in amino acids: CAIRPQGAREQYF. In nucleotides, the CDR3 is TGTGCCATCCGGCCCCAAGGGGCACGCGAGCAGTACTTC.

This clonotype has just a few counts. The rearrangement links TRBV20-1 to TRBJ2-1; D possibly corresponds to TRBD1 (6 bases). V was shortened by 6 bases and J by 4 bases, with 19 bases between the two germline ends. The CDR3 totals 15 residues. Germline CDR1 DFQATT, CDR2 SNEGSKA (reference sequence). CDR3 nucleotide sequence: TGCAGTGCCAGACCCAGGGGACATGGGTACAATGAGCAGTTCTTC. Protein: CSARPRGHGYNEQFF.

The chain has TRBV27 and TRBJ1-1, with 9 nucleotides matching TRBD1. J lost 0 bases, V lost 7 bases, and 6 bases had no gene match. This CDR3 has 15 residues. Germline CDR1 MNHEY, CDR2 SMNVEV (reference sequence). DNA of the CDR3: TGTGCCAGCACCACCACAGGGGGCTTGAACACTGAAGCTTTCTTT. It codes for CASTTTGGLNTEAFF.

This clonotype was seen more than once but under ten times. J is TRBJ2-4 and V is TRBV4-3; 10 bases are shared with TRBD2. The CDR3 length is 19 residues. CDR1 LGHNA and CDR2 YSLEER come from the germline V gene. J lost 1 base, V lost 0 bases, and 9 bases had no gene match. CDR3 sequence reads: CASSQEISGRAGAKNIQYF. The DNA of the CDR3 is TGCGCCAGCAGCCAAGAGATAAGCGGGAGGGCCGGCGCCAAAAACATTCAGTACTTC.

A single count supports this clonotype. CDR3 protein: CSARLGGLAGGSYNEQFF. The CDR3 nucleotides are TGCAGTGCTAGGTTGGGGGGGCTAGCGGGAGGCAGCTACAATGAGCAGTTCTTC. The J gene is TRBJ2-1, the V gene TRBV20-1; 11 bases agree with TRBD2. Germline assignment: CDR1 DFQATT and CDR2 SNEGSKA (reference sequence). This CDR3 comprises 18 residues. The ends lost 3 bases at V and 3 bases at J; junction bases unmatched: 13.

This clonotype was recorded at least ten times. The V gene is TRBV20-1, the J gene TRBJ2-7; 7 nucleotides agree with TRBD1. The CDR3 is 13 residues long. Unmatched junction bases numbered 6, after V lost 5 bases and J lost 2 bases. Germline assignment: CDR1 DFQATT and CDR2 SNEGSKA (reference sequence). CDR3 sequence reads: CSAPNRGAYEQYF. The CDR3 DNA follows: TGCAGTGCTCCCAACAGGGGAGCCTACGAGCAGTACTTC.

This clonotype was recorded many times. The chain couples TRBV10-3 to TRBJ2-1; a possible D gene is TRBD2 (6 bases). V lost 6 bases, J lost 5 bases, and 11 bases lay in between. The V gene's germline CDR1 is ENHRY and CDR2 SYGVKD. There are 13 residues in the CDR3. Written as DNA, the CDR3 is TGTGCCATCAGCGGGAGTACGGACAATGAGCAGTTCTTC. It is translated as CAISGSTDNEQFF.

The chain is built from TRBV24-1 and TRBJ2-1; 9 nucleotides align to TRBD2. CDR1 is KGHDR and CDR2 is SFDVKD in the germline V gene. V shed 5 bases and J 8 bases; nucleotides not matched to a gene: 9. The CDR3 extends over 15 amino acids. Written as DNA, the CDR3 is TGTGCCACCAGTGTATCTAGCGGGGTCACAGATGAGCAGTTCTTC. It codes for CATSVSSGVTDEQFF.